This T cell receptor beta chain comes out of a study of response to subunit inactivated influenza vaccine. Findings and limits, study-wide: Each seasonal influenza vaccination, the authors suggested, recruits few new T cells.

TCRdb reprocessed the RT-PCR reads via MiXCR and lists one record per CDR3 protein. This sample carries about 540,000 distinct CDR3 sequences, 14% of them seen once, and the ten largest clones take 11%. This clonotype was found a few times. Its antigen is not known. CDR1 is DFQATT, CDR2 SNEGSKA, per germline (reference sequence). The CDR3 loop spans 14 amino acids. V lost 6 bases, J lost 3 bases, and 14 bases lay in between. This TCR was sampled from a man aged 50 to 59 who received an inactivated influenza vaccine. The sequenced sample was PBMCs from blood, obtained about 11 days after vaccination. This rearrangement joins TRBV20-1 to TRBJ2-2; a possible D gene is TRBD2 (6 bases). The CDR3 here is CSAAGGDYTGELFF. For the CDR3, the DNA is TGCAGTGCCGCCGGCGGGGACTACACCGGGGAGCTGTTTTTT.